The text below deals with one T cell receptor (beta chain). Followed over time, Seattle patients had been enrolled while infection was active. This specimen comes from a study of blood T cell repertoires in COVID-19. Study information: The samples span acute and convalescent COVID-19 from the United States, Italy and Spain. Nucleic acid was either cDNA or gDNA, and it came from T cells, B-cell-depleted T cells, or PBMCs.

In the source study's methods: Estimation of nucleated cell counts relied on the amplification of reference gene primers. The method was immunoSEQ multiplex PCR; TCRdb's version includes in-frame clones alone and lacks a portion of them. Clone size and the V and J calls come from that table; the DNA yielded D and trimming. The sample includes about 220,000 clones, 85% of them seen just once. CDR3 length: 15 residues. Trimming cost V 1 base and J 4 bases; bases outside gene matches: 6. Germline V gene sequence: CDR1 LGHDT, CDR2 YNNKEL (reference sequence). The chain is built from TRBV3-1 (or the pseudogene TRBV3-2) and TRBJ1-2; 7 bases are a match to TRBD1. Sequencing used peripheral blood. The source of this sequence is a woman aged 65 to 85 with COVID-19, enrolled during active disease. The DNA of the CDR3 is TGTGCCAGCAGCCAAGCCGGACAGGCGGTCTATGGCTACACCTTC. It encodes CASSQAGQAVYGYTF.